This is a list of T cell receptor beta chains from one sample in a study of blood T cells in healthy people across ages. TCRdb re-analysed the 5' RACE reads in MiXCR, keeping a single row per CDR3 protein. Of some 1.6 million distinct CDR3 sequences listed, roughly 32% are singletons. Sequenced: blood. Receptors originate from a woman in her twenties or thirties in good health. Both conserved end residues are part of each CDR3. A D gene is named only where the DNA matches it firmly. Size is stated for part of the rows, as once, few or many counts, or as a class when the clone is expanded.

clone_size: few
d_call: TRBD2
v_call: TRBV7-2
j_call: TRBJ2-2
cdr3_nt: TGTGCCAGCAGCTTAGGGGGCCTAGCGGGAAGCGGGGAGCTGTTTTTT
cdr3_aa: CASSLGGLAGSGELFF

clone_size: NA
d_call: NA
v_call: TRBV7-9
j_call: TRBJ2-5
cdr3_nt: TGTGCCAGCAGCCCAGGATCAGCCCAAGAGACCCAGTACTTC
cdr3_aa: CASSPGSAQETQYF

clone_size: NA
d_call: TRBD2
v_call: TRBV27
j_call: TRBJ2-7
cdr3_nt: TGTGCCAGCAGTTTAACACTAGCGGGAACCTACGAGCAGTACTTC
cdr3_aa: CASSLTLAGTYEQYF

clone_size: few
d_call: NA
v_call: TRBV7-3
j_call: TRBJ2-5
cdr3_nt: TGTGCCAGCAGCTTAAAGACGGAGACCCAGTACTTC
cdr3_aa: CASSLKTETQYF

clone_size: NA
d_call: TRBD2
v_call: TRBV27
j_call: TRBJ2-5
cdr3_nt: TGTGCCAGCAGGCCTAGCGGGGGCCTGTACCAAGAGACCCAGTACTTC
cdr3_aa: CASRPSGGLYQETQYF

clone_size: few
d_call: TRBD2
v_call: TRBV20-1
j_call: TRBJ2-5
cdr3_nt: TGCAGTGCCGAGATCAGGACTAGCGGATGGCAAGAGACCCAGTACTTC
cdr3_aa: CSAEIRTSGWQETQYF

clone_size: NA
d_call: NA
v_call: TRBV7-3
j_call: TRBJ2-3
cdr3_nt: TGTGCCAGCAGCTTATTTGCTGGAGGGACGCAGTATTTT
cdr3_aa: CASSLFAGGTQYF

clone_size: few
d_call: NA
v_call: TRBV12-3/TRBV12-4
j_call: TRBJ2-2
cdr3_nt: TGTGCCAGCAGTTTAACGGGGAAAAACACCGGGGAGCTGTTTTTT
cdr3_aa: CASSLTGKNTGELFF

clone_size: NA
d_call: TRBD1
v_call: TRBV12-3/TRBV12-4
j_call: TRBJ2-3
cdr3_nt: TGTGCCAGTCGGGACAGGGGTAGTACAGATACGCAGTATTTT
cdr3_aa: CASRDRGSTDTQYF

clone_size: once
d_call: NA
v_call: TRBV12-3/TRBV12-4
j_call: TRBJ1-2
cdr3_nt: TGTGCCAGCAGTTCATTCCATGGGGGAAGCTACACCTTC
cdr3_aa: CASSSFHGGSYTF

clone_size: many
d_call: NA
v_call: TRBV19
j_call: TRBJ2-1
cdr3_nt: TGTGCCACTAAAACCGGACCACTCAGCCATGAGCAGTTCTTC
cdr3_aa: CATKTGPLSHEQFF

clone_size: few
d_call: NA
v_call: TRBV11-2
j_call: TRBJ2-3
cdr3_nt: TGTGCCAGCAGTGATTGGAGAAACATGCTTTTTACGCAGTATTTT
cdr3_aa: CASSDWRNMLFTQYF

clone_size: few
d_call: TRBD1
v_call: TRBV10-3
j_call: TRBJ1-5
cdr3_nt: TGTGCCACACTACCCGGGACAGGCTACAATCAGCCCCAGCATTTT
cdr3_aa: CATLPGTGYNQPQHF

clone_size: NA
d_call: NA
v_call: TRBV7-2
j_call: TRBJ2-1
cdr3_nt: TGTGCCAGCAGCTTAGGGCGGACAGAGTACAATGAGCAGTTCTTC
cdr3_aa: CASSLGRTEYNEQFF

clone_size: few
d_call: TRBD2
v_call: TRBV11-2
j_call: TRBJ2-6
cdr3_nt: TGTGCCAGCAGCTTAGTAGGGACTAGCGGGAGCTCTGGGGCCAACGTCCTGACTTTC
cdr3_aa: CASSLVGTSGSSGANVLTF

clone_size: few
d_call: TRBD2
v_call: TRBV30
j_call: TRBJ2-5
cdr3_nt: TGTGCCTCCACCCCTAGCGGCCGCCAAGAGACCCAGTACTTC
cdr3_aa: CASTPSGRQETQYF

clone_size: NA
d_call: NA
v_call: TRBV25-1
j_call: TRBJ2-7
cdr3_nt: TGTGCCAGCAGTGAAGGACACCCTGGGTCCTACGAGCAGTACTTC
cdr3_aa: CASSEGHPGSYEQYF

clone_size: few
d_call: NA
v_call: TRBV6-1
j_call: TRBJ1-2
cdr3_nt: TGTGCCAGCAGTGAACTAACGGCAGCTCCCTATGGCTACACCTTC
cdr3_aa: CASSELTAAPYGYTF

clone_size: NA
d_call: NA
v_call: TRBV27
j_call: TRBJ1-4
cdr3_nt: TGTGCCAGCAGTTTAAGTACGGGGGGTAATGAAAAACTGTTTTTT
cdr3_aa: CASSLSTGGNEKLFF

clone_size: NA
d_call: NA
v_call: TRBV6-5
j_call: TRBJ2-1
cdr3_nt: TGTGCCAGCAGTTACGTGACAGTAGGGTTGAATGAGCAGTTCTTC
cdr3_aa: CASSYVTVGLNEQFF

clone_size: few
d_call: NA
v_call: TRBV6-2/TRBV6-3
j_call: TRBJ2-1
cdr3_nt: TGTGCCAGCAGTTACTTGATTCTCCGCTCTAACAATGAGCAGTTCTTC
cdr3_aa: CASSYLILRSNNEQFF

clone_size: few
d_call: TRBD2
v_call: TRBV5-1
j_call: TRBJ2-4
cdr3_nt: TGCGCCAGCAGCTCGGGGGGAAGAAGAGAGCAGTACTTC
cdr3_aa: CASSSGGRREQYF

clone_size: NA
d_call: NA
v_call: TRBV6-9
j_call: TRBJ2-4
cdr3_nt: TGTGCCACCACGACAGGCTGGTGGGTCAAAAACATTCAGTACTTC
cdr3_aa: CATTTGWWVKNIQYF

clone_size: few
d_call: TRBD1
v_call: TRBV7-2
j_call: TRBJ1-1
cdr3_nt: TGTGCCAGCACCCGGACAGGGTGGAGCACTGAAGCTTTCTTT
cdr3_aa: CASTRTGWSTEAFF

clone_size: NA
d_call: NA
v_call: TRBV27
j_call: TRBJ1-6
cdr3_nt: TGTGCCAGCAGTCGGGCAGGGTTGGATTCACCCCTCCACTTT
cdr3_aa: CASSRAGLDSPLHF

clone_size: NA
d_call: TRBD2
v_call: TRBV20-1
j_call: TRBJ2-1
cdr3_nt: TGCAGTGCTAGAGTTTTCGGGGCTAGCGGGAGAATGAATGAGCAGTTCTTC
cdr3_aa: CSARVFGASGRMNEQFF

clone_size: NA
d_call: TRBD2
v_call: TRBV7-3
j_call: TRBJ2-1
cdr3_nt: TGTGCCAGCAGCCCAAAGAGGGGGACTAGCGGTTTGATCTACAATGAGCAGTTCTTC
cdr3_aa: CASSPKRGTSGLIYNEQFF

clone_size: few
d_call: TRBD2
v_call: TRBV4-2
j_call: TRBJ2-2
cdr3_nt: TGTGCCAGCAGCCAACCCCTCGAGCGGGAGGCCCACTACACCGGGGAGCTGTTTTTT
cdr3_aa: CASSQPLEREAHYTGELFF

clone_size: NA
d_call: NA
v_call: TRBV27
j_call: TRBJ2-3
cdr3_nt: TGTGCCAGCAGTTCCTTGTTTGGGTCCACAGATACGCAGTATTTT
cdr3_aa: CASSSLFGSTDTQYF

clone_size: NA
d_call: TRBD2
v_call: TRBV20-1
j_call: TRBJ2-3
cdr3_nt: TGCAGTGCTACCTGGACTAGCGGGGGGGCCGGAGATACGCAGTATTTT
cdr3_aa: CSATWTSGGAGDTQYF

clone_size: NA
d_call: TRBD1
v_call: TRBV20-1
j_call: TRBJ1-2
cdr3_nt: TGCAGTGCAAACTTCCCGGGACAGGGGCGCGATGGCTACACCTTC
cdr3_aa: CSANFPGQGRDGYTF

clone_size: NA
d_call: TRBD1
v_call: TRBV7-2
j_call: TRBJ1-2
cdr3_nt: TGTGCCAGCAGCAGGACAGGGCCTTTAACTGGTGGCTACACCTTC
cdr3_aa: CASSRTGPLTGGYTF

clone_size: few
d_call: NA
v_call: TRBV29-1
j_call: TRBJ1-4
cdr3_nt: TGCAGCGCTAGGACAGTGTGGGAAAAACTGTTTTTT
cdr3_aa: CSARTVWEKLFF

clone_size: many
d_call: NA
v_call: TRBV4-2
j_call: TRBJ1-2
cdr3_nt: TGTGCCAGCAGCCAAGAAGTTACAGGCAACTATGGCTACACCTTC
cdr3_aa: CASSQEVTGNYGYTF

clone_size: NA
d_call: NA
v_call: TRBV7-9
j_call: TRBJ1-1
cdr3_nt: TGTGCCAGCAGCCTTACGAGGGAAGCTTTCTTT
cdr3_aa: CASSLTREAFF

clone_size: NA
d_call: NA
v_call: TRBV24-1
j_call: TRBJ2-5
cdr3_nt: TGTGCCACTTTGGAAAGGGCAAGAGAGACCCAGTACTTC
cdr3_aa: CATLERARETQYF

clone_size: NA
d_call: NA
v_call: TRBV27
j_call: TRBJ2-1
cdr3_nt: TGTACCAGCAGCCCAAACTCCTATGAGCAGTTCTTC
cdr3_aa: CTSSPNSYEQFF

clone_size: NA
d_call: TRBD1
v_call: TRBV19
j_call: TRBJ1-5
cdr3_nt: TGTGCCAGTACCAAGGGGACAGGGCGCAATCAGCCCCAGCATTTT
cdr3_aa: CASTKGTGRNQPQHF

clone_size: NA
d_call: TRBD2
v_call: TRBV3-1
j_call: TRBJ2-7
cdr3_nt: TGTGCCAGCAGCCCCGGGAGTAGCGGGGTCTGCGAGCAGTACTTC
cdr3_aa: CASSPGSSGVCEQYF

clone_size: few
d_call: NA
v_call: TRBV30
j_call: TRBJ2-4
cdr3_nt: TGTGCCTGGAACGCCCCGGGGCACCGAGGTAACATTCAGTACTTC
cdr3_aa: CAWNAPGHRGNIQYF

clone_size: many
d_call: TRBD2
v_call: TRBV7-9
j_call: TRBJ2-5
cdr3_nt: TGTGCCAGCAGCCGGGAGGACGGTGCCCAGTACTTC
cdr3_aa: CASSREDGAQYF

clone_size: NA
d_call: NA
v_call: TRBV7-9
j_call: TRBJ1-2
cdr3_nt: TGTGCCAGCAGCTTGTCGGGCGTCGTTGGCTACACCTTC
cdr3_aa: CASSLSGVVGYTF

clone_size: NA
d_call: NA
v_call: TRBV30
j_call: TRBJ2-7
cdr3_nt: TGTGCCTGGAGCGACAGATCCTACGAGCAGTACTTC
cdr3_aa: CAWSDRSYEQYF

clone_size: once
d_call: NA
v_call: TRBV3-1
j_call: TRBJ1-5
cdr3_nt: TGTGCCAGCAGCCGGACGTTTGCAAGCAATCAGCCCCAGCATTTT
cdr3_aa: CASSRTFASNQPQHF

clone_size: few
d_call: NA
v_call: TRBV2
j_call: TRBJ2-7
cdr3_nt: TGTGCCAGCAGTGAAGGGGGGATTCGAGCCTACGAGCAGTACTTC
cdr3_aa: CASSEGGIRAYEQYF

clone_size: NA
d_call: TRBD2
v_call: TRBV25-1
j_call: TRBJ2-5
cdr3_nt: TGTGCCAGCAGTGAATTGGCTAGCGGGAGTGGAGAGACCCAGTACTTC
cdr3_aa: CASSELASGSGETQYF

clone_size: few
d_call: NA
v_call: TRBV7-9
j_call: TRBJ2-5
cdr3_nt: TGTGCCAGCAGCTCGACAGGACTAGGGGAGACCCAGTACTTC
cdr3_aa: CASSSTGLGETQYF

clone_size: NA
d_call: TRBD1
v_call: TRBV6-6
j_call: TRBJ1-2
cdr3_nt: TGTGCCAGCAACACAGGGGAACGAGGTGGCTACACCTTC
cdr3_aa: CASNTGERGGYTF